This T cell receptor beta chain was identified during a study of patients and donors after allogeneic stem cell transplantation. The table lists this clonotype with many counts. Using its own MiXCR run on the RT-PCR reads, TCRdb lists one record per CDR3 protein. Of about 960,000 distinct CDR3 sequences listed, about a sixth are singletons. The CDR3 is made up of 15 amino acids. The V end lost 2 bases, the J end lost 0 bases, and 6 bases lay between the germline ends. Germline V gives CDR1 SGHRS, CDR2 YFSETQ. Sequencing input: blood, either unsorted or a sorted T cell fraction (not recorded which). The TCR originated in a human donor who was either an allogeneic HSCT recipient or a stem cell or donor lymphocyte infusion donor (not recorded which). It is not recorded whose cells these are; they may come from a transplant donor. The chain uses TRBV5-1 and TRBJ2-6; D is perhaps TRBD1 or TRBD2 (5 bases each). CDR3 bases: TGCGCCAGCAGCTTTGGGACCTCTGGGGCCAACGTCCTGACTTTC. Encoded protein: CASSFGTSGANVLTF.